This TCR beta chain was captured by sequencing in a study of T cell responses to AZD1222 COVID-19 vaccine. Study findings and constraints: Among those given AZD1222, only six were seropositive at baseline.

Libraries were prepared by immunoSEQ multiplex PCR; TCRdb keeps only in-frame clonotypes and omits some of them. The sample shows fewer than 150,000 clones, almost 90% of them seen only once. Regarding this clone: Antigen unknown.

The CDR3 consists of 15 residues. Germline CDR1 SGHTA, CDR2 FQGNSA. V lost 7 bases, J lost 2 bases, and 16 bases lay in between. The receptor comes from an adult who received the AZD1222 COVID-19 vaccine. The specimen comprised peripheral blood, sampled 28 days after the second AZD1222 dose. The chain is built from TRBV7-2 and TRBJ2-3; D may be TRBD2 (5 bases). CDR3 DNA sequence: TGTGCCAGCACCCAAACCCCGGGGAACACAGATACGCAGTATTTT. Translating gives CASTQTPGNTDTQYF.